The 15 T cell receptor beta chains below were found in one sample sequenced in a study of blood T cells in healthy people across ages. Alongside a J-beta primer mix, a sample-barcoded 5' primer served in a second PCR lasting roughly 6 to 11 cycles. TCRdb redid the calling of the 5' RACE reads with MiXCR, one entry per CDR3 protein. Of around 2 million distinct CDR3 sequences in the sample, more than 35% are singletons; the top ten hold 23%. Sequenced: blood. The receptors were gathered from a human donor in good health.

This clonotype was counted a few times. The junction and the germline gene differ at one end; a read error may be behind it. The rearrangement links TRBV2 to TRBJ1-2, with D possibly matching TRBD1 (6 bases). The CDR3 extends over 13 amino acids. Germline CDR1 is SNHLY and CDR2 is FYNNEI. CDR3 loop: CAGRTDASYGYTF. The CDR3 DNA reads as TGTGCCGGCAGGACAGACGCCTCCTATGGCTACACCTTC. Based on the CDR3 plus reference TRBV2 and TRBJ1-2, the full variable domain is EPEVTQTPSHQVTQMGQEVILRCVPISNHLYFYWYRQILGQKVEFLVSFYNNEISEKSEIFDDQFSVERPDGSNFTLKIRSTKLEDSAMYFCAGRTDASYGYTFGSGTRLTVV.

The CDR3 DNA reads as TGTGCCAGCAGCCCCTTAGGGCAATATGAGCAGTTCTTC. Amino acids: CASSPLGQYEQFF. The chain combines TRBV4-2 with TRBJ2-1; D gene uncertain. V lost 4 bases and J 8 bases, leaving 12 bases between the germline ends. Germline assignment: CDR1 LGHNA and CDR2 YNFKEQ. The CDR3 has 13 residues.

This clonotype was counted a few times. The chain uses TRBV6-5 and TRBJ2-1; 12 bases map to TRBD2. V shed 5 bases, J shed 6 bases, and the junction held 5 bases outside the gene matches. CDR1 and CDR2 (germline): MNHEY, SVGAGI. There are 15 residues in the CDR3. The DNA of the CDR3 is TGTGCCAGCAGTCTGACTAGCGGGGGCCGCAATGAGCAGTTCTTC. Its translation: CASSLTSGGRNEQFF.

This clonotype appeared a few times. The genes are TRBV4-3 and TRBJ2-1; D is perhaps TRBD2 (5 bases). Trimming took 1 base from V and 2 from J, leaving 9 bases between them. The CDR3 is 15 amino acids. Germline CDR1 and CDR2: LGHNA and YSLEER. CDR3 loop: CASSQGTSTYNEQFF. DNA of the CDR3: TGCGCCAGCAGCCAAGGGACTTCCACCTACAATGAGCAGTTCTTC.

The CDR3 sequence: CASSGPGREEREQYF. The CDR3 DNA reads TGTGCCAGCAGCGGCCCGGGACGGGAGGAGAGGGAGCAGTACTTC. The chain is built from TRBV2 and TRBJ2-7, with TRBD2 identical over 7 bases. Germline CDR1 is SNHLY and CDR2 is FYNNEI. J gave up 7 bases and V 6 bases, and 15 bases lay outside the gene matches. The CDR3 is 15 amino acids.

This clonotype was recorded a few times. The chain links TRBV6-5 to TRBJ2-1; D might be TRBD1 (6 bases). This CDR3 comprises 13 residues. Germline V gives CDR1 MNHEY, CDR2 SVGAGI. The ends were cut back, 6 bases at V and 5 bases at J, with 11 bases in the middle. Here the CDR3 reads CASSRDTNNEQFF. The CDR3 bases are TGTGCCAGCAGCCGGGACACCAACAATGAGCAGTTCTTC.

About this clonotype itself: It may be a read error: a sequence one base away is much more abundant. V gene TRBV29-1 combines with J gene TRBJ2-1; D tentatively fits TRBD1 or TRBD2 (5 bases each). Trimming took 8 bases from V and 13 from J, leaving 18 bases between them. Germline CDR1 and CDR2: SQVTM and ANQGSEA. CDR3 length: 11 amino acids. The CDR3 loop reads CSSDPIGTQFF. The CDR3 region has the DNA TGCAGCTCTGACCCGATTGGGACCCAGTTCTTC.

A remark on this clonotype: The junction departs from germline at one end; a sequencing error may be responsible. The chain links TRBV11-2 to TRBJ2-5, with a possible D match to TRBD1 (5 bases). The J call may be in error: the DNA end matches TRBJ2-7 better. CDR3 length: 13 amino acids. The germline V gene has CDR1 SGHAT and CDR2 FQNNGV. CDR3 sequence (DNA): TGTGCCAACAGCTTGCCAGGGCCTGGCGAGCAGTACTTC. Translated, it gives CANSLPGPGEQYF.

This clonotype was picked up one time. The chain joins TRBV29-1 to TRBJ1-2; no firm D call. The CDR3 consists of 13 residues. Germline CDR1 and CDR2: SQVTM and ANQGSEA. V was cut by 4 bases and J by 4 bases, with 13 bases left in between. The CDR3 region is CSVGAGDGYGYTF. The CDR3 DNA is TGCAGCGTTGGGGCAGGCGATGGCTATGGCTACACCTTC.

The gene calls are TRBV29-1 and TRBJ2-5; D uncertain. Germline lookup yields CDR1 SQVTM and CDR2 ANQGSEA. This CDR3 spans 11 amino acids. V lost 7 bases to trimming and J lost 3 bases, with 9 bases between them. The CDR3 loop reads CSAGPEETQYF. The CDR3 DNA follows: TGCAGCGCTGGGCCCGAAGAGACCCAGTACTTC.

The genes are TRBV20-1 and TRBJ2-7, with no clear D. In germline, CDR1 is DFQATT, CDR2 SNEGSKA (reference sequence). The CDR3 covers 13 residues. V lost 7 bases, J lost 0 bases, and 13 bases lay in between. The CDR3 nucleotides read TGCAGTGTTCCCAGTGAATCCTCCTACGAGCAGTACTTC. This gives the protein CSVPSESSYEQYF.

This clonotype was seen only a few times. The junction departs from germline at one end; a sequencing error may be responsible. The rearrangement joins TRBV12-3 or TRBV12-4 to TRBJ1-2; the D is unclear. The CDR3 runs to 14 residues. CDR3 DNA sequence: TGTGCCAGCAGACACGCCGGACCTAATTATGGCTACACCTTC. Its translation is CASRHAGPNYGYTF.

This clonotype was seen a handful of times. This sequence joins TRBV5-1 and TRBJ2-1, with 8 positions matching TRBD1. V was clipped by 1 base and J by 8 bases; unmatched bases: 8. The CDR3 covers 15 residues. CDR1 and CDR2 from the germline V gene are SGHRS and YFSETQ. CDR3 amino acids: CASSLQGARVDEQFF. The CDR3 bases are TGCGCCAGCAGCTTGCAGGGGGCGCGGGTGGATGAGCAGTTCTTC.

The chain employs TRBV20-1 and TRBJ1-5; D is possibly TRBD1 (5 bases). Trimming pared 0 bases from V and 8 bases from J, leaving 20 bases between. In germline, CDR1 is DFQATT, CDR2 SNEGSKA (reference sequence). This CDR3 has 16 residues. The CDR3 DNA follows: TGCAGTGCTAGAGACCTCTTAGATTGGGGCGTAGAGCCCCAGCATTTT. It specifies CSARDLLDWGVEPQHF.

As concerns this clonotype: At one boundary the junction diverges from the germline segment, which might be a read error. The chain is built from TRBV5-1 and TRBJ1-5; the match to TRBD1 covers 8 bases. Germline CDR1 and CDR2: SGHRS and YFSETQ. The CDR3 consists of 14 residues. The CDR3 loop is CASSKGQGNQPQHF. The CDR3 DNA is TGTGCCAGCAGTAAAGGACAGGGTAATCAGCCCCAGCATTTT.